This T cell receptor (beta chain) originates from a study of T cells in Graves' hyperthyroidism and ophthalmopathy. RNA transcripts served as the template for amplifying TCR beta CDR3 regions. The HTBI primer set drove a first-round RT-PCR of the TCR CDR3. TCRdb redid the calling of the multiplex PCR reads with MiXCR, one entry per CDR3 protein. The sample consists of a few hundred thousand distinct CDR3 sequences, 15% of them appearing once. Germline CDR1 is KGHSH and CDR2 is LQKENI. This CDR3 is 15 amino acids long. Trimming removed 3 bases from V and 0 bases from J, with 9 bases in between. Regarding the study as a whole: Model output signaled ophthalmopathy a median approximately six months ahead of onset. Most expanded thyroid clonotypes above 0.001 recurred in blood. Ophthalmopathy and stable hyperthyroidism were separated by a 13 V-J model.

This clonotype came up many times. Its target is not known. Hyperthyroidism patients were newly diagnosed, had disease duration under 2 months, and were aged 18 to 65 years. The origin of this receptor is a woman aged 25 to 39 with Graves' hyperthyroidism. The genes are TRBV18 and TRBJ1-5; D gene uncertain. The sequenced sample consisted of blood. As DNA, the CDR3 is TGTGCCAGCTCACCGGACGGCTATAGCAATCAGCCCCAGCATTTT. Its translation is CASSPDGYSNQPQHF.